These 28 T cell receptor beta chains were sequenced from one sample in a study of early T cells in non-severe SARS-CoV-2 infection. A single record per CDR3 protein comes from TCRdb applying MiXCR to the 5' RACE reads. Of around 70,000 distinct CDR3 sequences listed, 12% are singletons. The sequenced sample consisted of whole blood. These receptors were taken from an adult who was a healthcare worker with PCR-confirmed SARS-CoV-2 infection or an uninfected control (not recorded which).

This clonotype appeared many times. The J gene is TRBJ2-1, the V gene TRBV18; no definite D call. The CDR3 is 15 residues long. The V gene lost 3 bases and the J gene lost 5 bases, with 14 bases spanning the gap. The germline gives CDR1 KGHSH, CDR2 LQKENI. CDR3 sequence (DNA): TGTGCCAGCTCACCCCCTACGATCAGAAACAATGAGCAGTTCTTC. Its translation: CASSPPTIRNNEQFF. Using reference TRBV18 and TRBJ2-1 for the parts outside the CDR3, the full variable domain is NAGVMQNPRHLVRRRGQEARLRCSPMKGHSHVYWYRQLPEEGLKFMVYLQKENIIDESGMPKERFSAEFPKEGPSILRIQQVVRGDSAAYFCASSPPTIRNNEQFFGPGTRLTVL.

This clonotype has at least ten counts. The CDR3 nucleotides are TGCAGTGCCAACCCCTTCGGGACTAGCGGCGATGAGCAGTTCTTC. Encoded protein: CSANPFGTSGDEQFF. V and J are TRBV20-1 and TRBJ2-1, with 11 positions matching TRBD2. The CDR3 contains 15 residues. In germline, CDR1 is DFQATT, CDR2 SNEGSKA (reference sequence). V trimming: 6 bases; J trimming: 8 bases; junction bases outside the gene matches: 12.

This clonotype appeared a few times. The gene calls are TRBV5-1 and TRBJ2-7; weak D call: TRBD2 (5 bases). V was pared by 0 bases and J by 5 bases, with 12 bases between. Germline CDR1 SGHRS, CDR2 YFSETQ. The CDR3 totals 14 residues. CDR3 in DNA: TGCGCCAGCAGCTTGGGGACTCTGGCCCACGAGCAGTACTTC. Amino acids: CASSLGTLAHEQYF.

The rearrangement joins TRBV6-5 to TRBJ1-2; possible D gene TRBD1, 5 bases. The CDR3 length is 13 residues. V lost 6 bases and J 2 bases, leaving 10 bases between the germline ends. Germline V gene lookup returns CDR1 MNHEY and CDR2 SVGAGI. The CDR3 nucleotides read TGTGCCAGCAGGCGGGACGGGAACTATGGCTACACCTTC. Protein: CASRRDGNYGYTF.

The chain joins TRBV7-6 to TRBJ2-1; 7 nucleotides line up with TRBD1. Per the germline V gene, CDR1 is SGHVS and CDR2 is FNYEAQ. The V gene end was trimmed by 7 bases and the J gene end by 6 bases; junction bases not matched to a gene: 12. The CDR3 extends over 15 amino acids. Here the CDR3 DNA reads TGTGCCAGCACCAATCACGTGGCAGGGGGCAATGAGCAGTTCTTC. Translating it yields CASTNHVAGGNEQFF.

This clonotype was recorded many times. The chain couples TRBV23-1 to TRBJ2-2; maybe TRBD1 (6 bases). TRBV23-1 is marked as an open reading frame, function uncertain. The CDR3 is 16 amino acids. V lost 4 bases and J 5 bases, leaving 17 bases between the germline ends. This chain's CDR3 is CASSPGVTGQTGELFF. Written as DNA, the CDR3 is TGCGCCAGCAGTCCCGGAGTGACAGGCCAAACCGGGGAGCTGTTTTTT.

This clonotype was seen ten or more times. The V call is TRBV14, the J call TRBJ1-4; TRBD1 matches 8 bases. Germline trimming cut 6 bases from V and 2 bases from J; bases unmatched to any gene: 8. The germline V gene encodes CDR1 SGHDN and CDR2 FVKESK. This CDR3 comprises 16 residues. The CDR3 DNA reads as TGTGCCAGCAGTCAAACTTGGACAGGGACTAATGAAAAACTGTTTTTT. Translation gives CASSQTWTGTNEKLFF.

This chain uses TRBV7-8 with TRBJ2-7; TRBD2 is a possible D gene (6 bases). Trimming left V 4 bases short and J 1 base short, with 11 bases between. This CDR3 has 14 amino acids. Germline V CDR1 and CDR2: SGHVS, FQNEAQ. The CDR3 DNA is TGTGCCAGCAGCTCGCCGAGCGGGTCCTACGAGCAGTACTTC. Translated, it gives CASSSPSGSYEQYF.

This clonotype was picked up many times. The chain combines TRBV6-6 with TRBJ2-1, with TRBD2 matching 11 bases. The germline CDR1 and CDR2 sequences are MNHNY and SVGAGI (reference sequence). Losses at the gene ends were 4 bases for V and 7 bases for J; bases not matched to a gene: 6. The CDR3 has 15 residues. CDR3 bases: TGTGCCAGCAGTTTGACTAGCGGGATAGGAAATGAGCAGTTCTTC. This translates into CASSLTSGIGNEQFF.

The CDR3 region is CAWSVDRYEQYF. In nucleotides, the CDR3 is TGTGCCTGGAGTGTAGACAGATACGAGCAGTACTTC. The chain uses TRBV30 and TRBJ2-7; possible D gene TRBD1, 5 bases. Between the trimmed V and J ends, which lost 0 bases and 4 bases, there was a span of 7 bases. The CDR3 covers 12 residues. Germline V gene data show CDR1 as GTSNPN and CDR2 as SVGIG (reference sequence).

The V and J genes are TRBV12-3 or TRBV12-4 and TRBJ2-7; 9 bases match TRBD1. Trimming cost V 6 bases and J 1 base; bases outside gene matches: 4. The CDR3 totals 14 residues. This CDR3 is CASRTGGVSYEQYF. As DNA, the CDR3 is TGTGCCAGCAGAACAGGGGGCGTATCCTACGAGCAGTACTTC.

This clonotype was found many times. V gene TRBV28 combines with J gene TRBJ2-4, with a tentative D call TRBD1 (5 bases). Germline values: CDR1 MDHEN, CDR2 SYDVKM. The CDR3 has 14 residues. The germline V and J ends were trimmed by 3 bases and 4 bases, with 10 bases remaining between them. The CDR3 nucleotides are TGTGCCAGCAGTTTGTCAGGGCCAAAAAACATTCAGTACTTC. It codes for CASSLSGPKNIQYF.

At least ten counts were recorded for this clonotype. The CDR3 loop reads CSARGTKNTGELFF. CDR3 bases: TGCAGTGCTAGGGGGACTAAAAACACCGGGGAGCTGTTTTTT. J is TRBJ2-2 and V is TRBV20-1, with 7 bases identical to TRBD2. Germline V CDR1 and CDR2: DFQATT, SNEGSKA (reference sequence). The CDR3 loop spans 14 amino acids. The junction had 3 bases not matched to a gene; V was cut back by 3 bases and J by 2 bases.

This clonotype was counted at least ten times. The chain has TRBV2 and TRBJ2-5, with D perhaps TRBD2 (5 bases). V was cut by 3 bases and J by 5 bases, with 19 bases left in between. Germline CDR1 is SNHLY and CDR2 is FYNNEI. The CDR3 is 16 amino acids. The CDR3 DNA sequence: TGTGCCAGCAGTGAGAGGCCACCCCTGAGGAGGGAGACCCAGTACTTC. It yields the protein CASSERPPLRRETQYF. Based on the CDR3 plus reference TRBV2 and TRBJ2-5, the full variable domain is EPEVTQTPSHQVTQMGQEVILRCVPISNHLYFYWYRQILGQKVEFLVSFYNNEISEKSEIFDDQFSVERPDGSNFTLKIRSTKLEDSAMYFCASSERPPLRRETQYFGPGTRLLVL.

The sample holds many counts of this clonotype. The V and J genes are TRBV11-2 and TRBJ2-2, with TRBD1 matching 9 bases. The CDR3 contains 16 residues. Germline V gene sequence: CDR1 SGHAT, CDR2 FQNNGV. Germline trimming cut 2 bases from V and 4 bases from J; bases unmatched to any gene: 5. The CDR3 here is CASSLYRTGVTGELFF. For the CDR3, the DNA is TGTGCCAGCAGCTTATATCGGACAGGGGTCACCGGGGAGCTGTTTTTT.

This chain connects TRBV29-1 to TRBJ2-7; 7 bases are shared with TRBD2. Looked up from germline, CDR1 is SQVTM and CDR2 is ANQGSEA. J gave up 1 base and V 1 base, and 10 bases lay outside the gene matches. The CDR3 extends over 16 amino acids. CDR3 sequence reads: CSVEVRGGLPSYEQYF. The CDR3 DNA is TGCAGCGTTGAAGTCCGCGGGGGACTTCCGTCCTACGAGCAGTACTTC.

This chain links TRBV9 with TRBJ2-1; D unresolved. V was clipped by 4 bases and J by 5 bases, with 13 bases between them. The CDR3 has 14 residues. From germline, CDR1 is SGDLS and CDR2 YYNGEE. In DNA, the CDR3 is TGTGCCAGCAGCCCCCCGGTAATTAACAATGAGCAGTTCTTC. This sequence encodes CASSPPVINNEQFF.

Many counts were recorded for this clonotype. V and J are TRBV11-2 and TRBJ1-6, with a tentative D call TRBD1 (6 bases). The V end was cut by 5 bases, the J end by 8 bases, with 13 bases between. Germline CDR1 SGHAT, CDR2 FQNNGV. The CDR3 consists of 14 residues. The CDR3, as DNA: TGTGCCAGCAGCCGCCTAGGGGGGGATTCACCCCTCCACTTT. It specifies CASSRLGGDSPLHF.

This clonotype was counted at least ten times. The chain joins TRBV7-2 to TRBJ2-1; 9 nucleotides align to TRBD1. The J segment lost 7 bases and the V segment lost 5 bases, leaving 12 bases of the junction unmatched. CDR1 SGHTA and CDR2 FQGNSA come from the germline V gene. There are 16 residues in the CDR3. This CDR3 is CASSRQGQGWSNEQFF. DNA for the CDR3: TGTGCCAGCAGCCGCCAGGGACAGGGTTGGTCGAATGAGCAGTTCTTC.

This clonotype has more than one count but fewer than ten. The rearrangement links TRBV2 to TRBJ2-7, with D perhaps TRBD1 (5 bases). V was pared by 6 bases and J by 1 base, with 10 bases between. Germline V gives CDR1 SNHLY, CDR2 FYNNEI. The CDR3 has 13 amino acids. CDR3 in DNA: TGTGCCAGCAGGCCAGGGCGTTCCTACGAGCAGTACTTC. This sequence encodes CASRPGRSYEQYF.

This clonotype was found many times. The V gene is TRBV7-9, the J gene TRBJ1-5; D is ambiguous. V was shortened by 5 bases and J by 11 bases, with 13 bases between the two germline ends. Germline loops: CDR1 SEHNR, CDR2 FQNEAQ (reference sequence). The CDR3 spans 12 residues. The CDR3 DNA sequence: TGTGCCAGCAGCCCCGGCTCCAAAACCCAGCATTTT. Amino acid sequence: CASSPGSKTQHF.

V gene TRBV20-1 combines with J gene TRBJ1-5, with TRBD1 identical over 8 bases. Per germline, CDR1 DFQATT and CDR2 SNEGSKA (reference sequence). Trimming removed 4 bases from V and 0 bases from J; junction bases left unmatched: 8. This CDR3 contains 16 residues. The CDR3 loop reads CSAIGQGGYSNQPQHF. CDR3 sequence (DNA): TGCAGTGCTATAGGACAGGGAGGTTATAGCAATCAGCCCCAGCATTTT.

This clonotype was observed many times. The chain joins TRBV10-2 to TRBJ1-1; perhaps TRBD1 as D (5 bases). Trimming left V 4 bases short and J 7 bases short, with 19 bases between. Per germline, CDR1 WSHSY and CDR2 SAAADI. The CDR3 has 15 residues. In nucleotides, the CDR3 is TGCGCCAGCAGTGTAACAGGAAGTTTGGGCGGTGAAGCTTTCTTT. Its translation: CASSVTGSLGGEAFF.

This clonotype occurred many times. V gene TRBV12-3 or TRBV12-4 combines with J gene TRBJ2-7, with no clear D. V was shortened by 6 bases and J by 0 bases, with 24 bases between the two germline ends. This CDR3 region has 18 residues. The DNA for the CDR3 is TGTGCCAGCAGCTCCTCCGCACGGTGGGCCGGAAGCTCCTACGAGCAGTACTTC. Encoded protein: CASSSSARWAGSSYEQYF.

As to this clonotype: A much larger clone lies one base from this, so it may be a read error. The CDR3 spells CSVNDRIYGYTF. Written as DNA, the CDR3 is TGCAGCGTCAATGACAGAATCTATGGCTACACCTTC. The rearrangement links TRBV29-1 to TRBJ1-2, with D perhaps matching TRBD1 (5 bases). V was cut by 6 bases and J by 4 bases, with 12 bases left in between. Germline V lookup: CDR1 SQVTM, CDR2 ANQGSEA. This CDR3 is 12 amino acids long.

The genes are TRBV28 and TRBJ2-3; D may match TRBD1 or TRBD2 (6 bases each). This CDR3 spans 14 amino acids. CDR1 is MDHEN, CDR2 SYDVKM, per germline. V gave up 6 bases and J gave up 4 bases, with 14 bases separating them. This CDR3 is CASSLTEGADTQYF. DNA of the CDR3: TGTGCCAGCAGCCTCACGGAGGGGGCAGATACGCAGTATTTT.

This clonotype has at least ten counts. This chain connects TRBV20-1 to TRBJ2-5; 10 bases align to TRBD1. Trimming took 3 bases from V and 2 from J; bases not matched to a gene: 12. The V gene's germline CDR1 is DFQATT and CDR2 SNEGSKA (reference sequence). There are 17 residues in the CDR3. The CDR3 here is CSARGTGRDRGQETQYF. CDR3 coding DNA: TGCAGTGCTAGGGGCACTGGTAGGGACAGGGGTCAAGAGACCCAGTACTTC.

There are many counts of this clonotype. The CDR3 loop is CASRGEISNTEAFF. CDR3 DNA sequence: TGCGCCAGCAGGGGTGAGATTTCGAACACTGAAGCTTTCTTT. The chain carries TRBV5-1 and TRBJ1-1, with no clear D. Deletions cut 5 bases from V and 1 base from J, with 12 bases between. Germline CDR1 is SGHRS and CDR2 is YFSETQ. The CDR3 covers 14 residues.